The present T cell receptor beta chain was sequenced within a study of T-cell memory formation after mild COVID-19. The CDR3 length is 14 residues. V shed 5 bases and J 4 bases; nucleotides not matched to a gene: 11. Germline CDR1 is SQVTM and CDR2 is ANQGSEA. About this clonotype itself: Its antigen is currently unknown.

The study, taken as a whole, reports: Later expanders leaned toward CD4+, whereas clones contracting from day 15 to 85 were balanced CD4/CD8.

Via MiXCR, TCRdb re-called the 5' RACE reads, giving one row per CDR3 protein. This table holds some 250,000 distinct CDR3 sequences, over 15% found once. The sample was PBMCs or a T cell subset sorted from them (not recorded which). The receptor was isolated from a man aged 18 to 29 who had mild COVID-19 (a few samples of this study predate the infection). Cell type and time point are not known. The rearrangement uses TRBV29-1 and TRBJ2-7; 7 bases line up with TRBD1. CDR3 amino acids: CSVLPRDSEYEQYF. The CDR3 region has the DNA TGCAGCGTTCTTCCCCGGGACAGTGAGTACGAGCAGTACTTC.